This T cell receptor beta chain was found in a study of CD8 T cell repertoires and HIV-1 epitope variants. Overall study context: Separate wells received one of Twenty-five Gag or Nef variant peptides. Controls included no peptide, Ebola AY9 epitope, and a CMV, EBV, flu pool. Tested: three Gag epitope families, Nef HW9 and YT9. Cultures ran roughly ten days, with IL-2, IL-7 and IL-15 added on days 3 and 7.

The method was immunoSEQ multiplex PCR; TCRdb's version includes in-frame clones alone and lacks a portion of them. The data contain fewer than 7,000 clones, 55% to 80% of them singletons. Germline CDR1 is SGHAT and CDR2 is FQDESV (reference sequence). V dropped 6 bases and J dropped 6; count of bases not matched to a gene: 7. The CDR3 totals 14 residues. Comments on this clone: No antigen is known for it.

The clonotype comes from a male donor with HIV. The gene calls are TRBV11-1 and TRBJ1-1; the match to TRBD1 covers 10 bases. Sequencing input: cultured CD8+ T cells derived from PBMCs. The chain's CDR3 is CASRSGQGLAEAFF. CDR3 DNA sequence: TGTGCCAGCAGATCGGGACAGGGGTTGGCTGAAGCTTTCTTT.